The subject of this entry is one TCR beta chain. This PCR relied on a set of 60 Vbeta primers and 13 Jbeta primers. Sequencing was performed with immunoSEQ multiplex PCR; in TCRdb, only in-frame clones are kept and a portion is missing. Of 130,000 or so clones listed, approximately 85% were seen once; the top ten hold roughly 0.5%. This sample stems from a study of cytomegalovirus exposure and HLA in healthy donors. Germline lookup yields CDR1 SEHNR and CDR2 FQNEAQ (reference sequence). V lost 5 bases and J 3 bases, leaving 13 bases between the germline ends. The CDR3 sequence is 14 residues long. Sequenced material: PBMCs. This chain connects TRBV7-9 to TRBJ1-1; D perhaps matches TRBD1 (6 bases). The sequence was obtained from a woman in her thirties or forties in good health and CMV-seronegative. CDR3 nucleotides: TGTGCCAGCAGCATTCAGGGGTACGACACTGAAGCTTTCTTT. It encodes CASSIQGYDTEAFF.